The following is a T cell receptor beta chain sequence with its context. Its specificity is not known. This sample is part of a study of PD-1 blockade in classical Hodgkin lymphoma. The CDR3 extends over 14 amino acids. The germline V gene encodes CDR1 MNHEY and CDR2 SMNVEV (reference sequence). Trimming took 5 bases from V and 10 from J, leaving 21 bases between them. Generated by immunoSEQ multiplex PCR, the TCRdb table keeps only in-frame clones and is missing some. The top ten clones hold approximately 0.53% of a sample with around 26,000 clones, less than 95% of them seen once. Time point in this sample: newly diagnosed, previously untreated cHL patient sample. Researchers used magnetic negative selection to pull out pure CD4+ T cells from thawed PBMCs. Newly diagnosed, untreated classical Hodgkin lymphoma PBMCs provided comparison. Study-level findings and limits: At baseline, newly diagnosed patients reportedly showed less TCR diversity than healthy donors. Repertoires differed for reasons still undefined, possibly disease activity or prior therapy.

What was sequenced was CD4+ T cells from blood. The receptor comes from a human donor with classical Hodgkin lymphoma. The chain combines TRBV27 with TRBJ2-7; D not certain. CDR3 amino acids: CASSPPGSTSNQYF. CDR3 DNA sequence: TGTGCCAGCAGTCCACCCGGGTCAACGTCGAATCAGTACTTC.